This T cell receptor (beta chain) was retrieved from a study of cytomegalovirus exposure and HLA in healthy donors. Study-level points and caveats: Rarity marked most TCR sequences, yet some public TCRs occurred in many donors. Researchers reported in a later analysis that common viral pathogens appeared linked to several top clusters. TCR beta V- and J-gene trimming, according to a later analysis, was linked to a missense DCLRE1C variant. A later analysis revealed that TCR association rates differed between HLA loci, peaking at DRB1 and bottoming out at HLA-C.

The primer mix had 60 Vbeta and 13 Jbeta primers. Here immunoSEQ multiplex PCR was the method, and the copy in TCRdb shows in-frame clones only, minus some. Among 35,000 to 55,000 clones, roughly 77% were seen once, and the ten largest hold more than 1.2%. This clone turned up a few times. Its matching antigen is unknown. Because the CDR3's place on the DNA is in doubt, the DNA is left out and the CDR3 is given as listed by TCRdb. The CDR3 length equals 17 residues, ends included. CDR1 is MDHEN, CDR2 SYDVKM, per germline. The material sequenced was PBMCs. The chain combines TRBV28 with TRBJ2-3; the table gives TRBD2 as D, unverified against the DNA. The receptor was isolated from a man aged 25-45 years in good health and CMV-seronegative. The CDR3 reads CASSSSRAGGRTDTQYF.